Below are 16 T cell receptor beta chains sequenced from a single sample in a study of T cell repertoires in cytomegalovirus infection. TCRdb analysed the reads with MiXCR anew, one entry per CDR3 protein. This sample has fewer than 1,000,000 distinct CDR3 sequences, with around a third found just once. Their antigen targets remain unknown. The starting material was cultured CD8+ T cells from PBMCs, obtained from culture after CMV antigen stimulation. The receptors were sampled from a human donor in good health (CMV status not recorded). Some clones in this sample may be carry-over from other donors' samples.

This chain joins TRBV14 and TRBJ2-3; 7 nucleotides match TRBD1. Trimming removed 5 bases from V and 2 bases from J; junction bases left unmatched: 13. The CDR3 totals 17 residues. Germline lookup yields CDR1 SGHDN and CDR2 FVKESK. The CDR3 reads CASSSMIRDSYTDTQYF. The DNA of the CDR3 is TGTGCCAGCAGCTCAATGATCCGGGACAGCTACACAGATACGCAGTATTTT.

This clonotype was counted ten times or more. The chain's CDR3 is CASSFSGNNEQFF. CDR3 coding DNA: TGTGCCAGCAGTTTTAGCGGGAACAATGAGCAGTTCTTC. The chain combines TRBV12-3 or TRBV12-4 with TRBJ2-1, with TRBD2 matching 8 bases. V lost 3 bases to trimming and J lost 5 bases; unmatched junction nucleotides: 0. The CDR3 spans 13 residues.

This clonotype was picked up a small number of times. In DNA form, the CDR3 reads TGTGCCAGCAGAAAAGCATACTCCTACGAGCAGTACGTC. Translating gives CASRKAYSYEQYV. This rearrangement joins TRBV6-5 to TRBJ2-7; D remains ambiguous. CDR1 and CDR2 from the germline V gene are MNHEY and SVGAGI. CDR3 length equals 13 residues. With 6 bases removed from V and 0 bases from J, the gap between germline ends came to 9 bases.

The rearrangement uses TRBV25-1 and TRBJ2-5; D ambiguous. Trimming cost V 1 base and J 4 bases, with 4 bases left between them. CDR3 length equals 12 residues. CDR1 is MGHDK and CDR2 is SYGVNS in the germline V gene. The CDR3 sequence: CASSESGETQYF. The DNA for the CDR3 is TGTGCCAGCAGTGAATCCGGAGAGACCCAGTACTTC.

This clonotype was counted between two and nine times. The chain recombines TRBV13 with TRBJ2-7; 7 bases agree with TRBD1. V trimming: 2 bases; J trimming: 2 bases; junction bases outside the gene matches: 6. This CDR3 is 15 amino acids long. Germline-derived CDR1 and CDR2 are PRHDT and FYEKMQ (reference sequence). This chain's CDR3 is CASSLREGQAYEQYF. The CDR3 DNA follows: TGTGCCAGCAGCTTAAGGGAAGGACAGGCCTACGAGCAGTACTTC.

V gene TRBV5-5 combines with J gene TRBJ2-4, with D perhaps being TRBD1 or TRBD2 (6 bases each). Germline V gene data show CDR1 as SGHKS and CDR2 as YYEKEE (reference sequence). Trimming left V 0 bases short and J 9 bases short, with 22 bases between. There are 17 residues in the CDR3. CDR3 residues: CASSLGGAYGSSGIQYF. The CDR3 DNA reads TGTGCCAGCAGCTTGGGGGGGGCGTACGGGTCTTCGGGCATTCAGTACTTC.

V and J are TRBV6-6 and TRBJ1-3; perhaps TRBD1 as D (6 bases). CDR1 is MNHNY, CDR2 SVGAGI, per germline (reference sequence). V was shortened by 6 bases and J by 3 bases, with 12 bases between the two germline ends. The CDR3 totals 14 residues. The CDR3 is CASSPPRGGNTIYF. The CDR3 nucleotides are TGTGCCAGCAGCCCCCCCAGGGGTGGAAACACCATATATTTT.

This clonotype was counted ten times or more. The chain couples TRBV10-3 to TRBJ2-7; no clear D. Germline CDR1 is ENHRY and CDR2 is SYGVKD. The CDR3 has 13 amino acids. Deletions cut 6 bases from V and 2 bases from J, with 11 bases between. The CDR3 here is CAISTIGAYEQYF. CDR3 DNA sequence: TGTGCCATCAGCACTATTGGGGCCTACGAGCAGTACTTC.

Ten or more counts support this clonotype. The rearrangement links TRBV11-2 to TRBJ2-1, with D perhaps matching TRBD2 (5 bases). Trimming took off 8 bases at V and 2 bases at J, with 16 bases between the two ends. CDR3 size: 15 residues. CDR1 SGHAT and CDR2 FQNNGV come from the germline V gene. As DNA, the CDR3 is TGTGCCAGCGGAGATGGGAATAGCGCCTACAATGAGCAGTTCTTC. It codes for CASGDGNSAYNEQFF.

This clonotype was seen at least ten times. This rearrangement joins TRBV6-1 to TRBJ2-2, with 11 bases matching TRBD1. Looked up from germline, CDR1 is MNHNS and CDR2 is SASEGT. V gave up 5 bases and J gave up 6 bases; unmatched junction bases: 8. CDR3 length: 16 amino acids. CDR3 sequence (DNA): TGTGCCAGCAGTAGGACAGGGGGCGGGTTGGCCGGGGAGCTGTTTTTT. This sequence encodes CASSRTGGGLAGELFF.

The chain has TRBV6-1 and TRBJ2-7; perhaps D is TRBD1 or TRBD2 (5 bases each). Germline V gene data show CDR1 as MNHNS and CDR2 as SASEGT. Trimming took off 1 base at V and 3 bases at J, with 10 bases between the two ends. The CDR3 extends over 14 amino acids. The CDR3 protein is CASSEGGPHYEQYF. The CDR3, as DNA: TGTGCCAGCAGTGAAGGGGGACCACACTACGAGCAGTACTTC.

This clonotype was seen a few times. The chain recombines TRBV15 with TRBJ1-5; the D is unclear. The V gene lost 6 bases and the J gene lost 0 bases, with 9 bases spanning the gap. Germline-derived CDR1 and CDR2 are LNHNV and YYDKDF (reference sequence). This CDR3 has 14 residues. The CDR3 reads CATSNYYSNQPQHF. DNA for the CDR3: TGTGCCACCAGTAATTACTATAGCAATCAGCCCCAGCATTTT.

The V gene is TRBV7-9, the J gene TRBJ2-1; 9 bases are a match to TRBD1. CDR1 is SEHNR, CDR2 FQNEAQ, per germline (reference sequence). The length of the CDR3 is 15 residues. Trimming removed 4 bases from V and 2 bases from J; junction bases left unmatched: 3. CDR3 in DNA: TGTGCCAGCAGCTCCCGGGACAGGGCCTACAATGAGCAGTTCTTC. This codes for CASSSRDRAYNEQFF.

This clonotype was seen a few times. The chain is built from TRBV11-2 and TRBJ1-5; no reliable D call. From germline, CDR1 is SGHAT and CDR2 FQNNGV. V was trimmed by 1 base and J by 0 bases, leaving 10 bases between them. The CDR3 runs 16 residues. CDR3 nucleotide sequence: TGTGCCAGCAGCTTAGGGGCCAGGCTTAGCAATCAGCCCCAGCATTTT. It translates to CASSLGARLSNQPQHF.

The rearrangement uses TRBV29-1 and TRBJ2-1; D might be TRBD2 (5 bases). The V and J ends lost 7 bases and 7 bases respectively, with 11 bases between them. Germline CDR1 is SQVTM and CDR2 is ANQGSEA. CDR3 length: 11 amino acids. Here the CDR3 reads CSAPLGNEQFF. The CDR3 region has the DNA TGCAGCGCCCCACTAGGTAATGAGCAGTTCTTC.

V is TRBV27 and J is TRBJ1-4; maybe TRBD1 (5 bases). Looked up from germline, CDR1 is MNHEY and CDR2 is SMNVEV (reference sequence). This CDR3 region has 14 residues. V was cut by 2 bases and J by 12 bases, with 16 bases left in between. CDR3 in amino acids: CASSLQQAGKELFF. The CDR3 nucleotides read TGTGCCAGCAGTTTACAACAGGCGGGGAAAGAACTGTTTTTT.